These T cell receptor beta chains were read from a single sample in a study of T cells in Graves' hyperthyroidism and ophthalmopathy. MiXCR, run by TCRdb on the multiplex PCR reads, gives a single entry per CDR3 protein. This sample has 550,000 to 600,000 distinct CDR3 sequences, with approximately 14% found just once. The sequenced material came from blood. These receptors all come from a woman aged 18 to 35 with Graves' ophthalmopathy. Each CDR3 is given without its conserved first and last residue.

v_gene,j_gene,CDR3aa
TRBV28,TRBJ2-7,ASSLWGARSYEQY
TRBV28,TRBJ1-2,ASSLLSGNYGYT
TRBV30,TRBJ1-2,AWMTGVVYGYT
TRBV6-2/TRBV6-3,TRBJ1-2,ASNPTGGQGNGYT
TRBV11-3,TRBJ2-5,ASSPQGGGVQTQY
TRBV18,TRBJ1-1,ASSPGQISNTEAF
TRBV4-1,NA,ASSKAFVNPGAF
TRBV5-8,TRBJ2-6,ASSLGQNSGANVLT
TRBV30,TRBJ1-4,AWSVPFDRDEKLF
TRBV6-6,TRBJ1-1,ASSYGQGTEAF
TRBV29-1,TRBJ2-3,SGFRDTQY
TRBV9,TRBJ2-2,ASSIPYRGVNTGELF
TRBV9,TRBJ2-2,ASSVEGGRHTGELF
TRBV9,TRBJ2-5,ASKGSDQETQY
TRBV19,TRBJ2-1,ATAENSYNEQF
TRBV30,TRBJ2-7,AWSDRLHYEQY
TRBV4-1,TRBJ1-1,ASSPPDGLYTEAF
TRBV20-1,TRBJ2-1,SARAGAGEQF
TRBV3-1,TRBJ1-5,ASAPGRRQPQH
TRBV12-3/TRBV12-4,TRBJ1-5,ASSPRDRGLEQPQH
TRBV24-1,TRBJ2-7,ATSSRQVLPGLVKSEQY
TRBV6-2/TRBV6-3,TRBJ2-2,ASSLYVNTGELF
TRBV7-9,TRBJ2-3,ASSSSRDPRLPDTQY
TRBV28,TRBJ1-2,ASSLPRDRLYGYT
TRBV6-1,TRBJ2-1,ASSRTGGLGNEQF
TRBV10-3,TRBJ2-5,AITPGQGIETQY
TRBV12-3/TRBV12-4,TRBJ1-5,ASSLGTGVEQPQH
TRBV9,TRBJ2-7,ASSVDQGPYEQY
TRBV6-1,TRBJ2-5,ATSGGLVETQH
TRBV7-9,TRBJ1-4,ASSLRGSVGNEKLF
TRBV24-1,TRBJ2-2,ATSDLRGFTNTGELF
TRBV9,TRBJ2-2,ASSAWDSYTGELF
TRBV4-3,TRBJ1-2,ASSQAPTGRGGYT
TRBV14,TRBJ2-7,ASSQEWTGLGEQY
TRBV12-3/TRBV12-4,TRBJ2-7,ASTVGGGPTYEQY
TRBV27,TRBJ2-7,ASSFSLRGREQY
TRBV5-1,TRBJ2-2,ASSRTRDNTGELF
TRBV11-2,TRBJ2-3,ASSLGFTGPPGDTQY
TRBV12-3/TRBV12-4,TRBJ2-1,ASSLWIDRAHEQF
TRBV11-3,TRBJ1-1,ASSLELDNEAF
TRBV28,TRBJ2-1,ASRTQGVGTYNEQF
TRBV2,TRBJ2-3,ASKTSGRPSDTQY
TRBV12-3/TRBV12-4,TRBJ1-1,ASSPRSGVTEAF
TRBV5-1,TRBJ2-3,ASSLEVGQGQF
TRBV7-8,TRBJ1-3,ASSFSQGPGNTIY
TRBV29-1,TRBJ2-7,SVEWTGAGEQY
TRBV7-8,TRBJ2-3,ASSSFGGQTSGREDTQY
TRBV2,TRBJ2-5,ASSEVQRETQY
TRBV6-1,TRBJ2-7,ASSSGLDSEQY
TRBV28,TRBJ2-7,ASSHGGQGSLEQY
TRBV25-1,TRBJ2-3,ASSDLRGSPTDTQY
TRBV12-3/TRBV12-4,TRBJ2-7,ASSLPAGRIDTPYEQY
TRBV13,TRBJ2-7,ASSRQGAYEQY
TRBV10-3,TRBJ2-5,AISEGQGYETQY
TRBV12-3/TRBV12-4,TRBJ2-6,ASSYEKSGANVLT